These 19 T cell receptor beta chains came from one sample sequenced in a study of blood T cell repertoires in COVID-19. The repertoire was sequenced with immunoSEQ multiplex PCR; TCRdb's copy has only in-frame clones and lacks some. The sample shows fewer than 130,000 clones, roughly two thirds of them seen only once. Sequenced material: peripheral blood. The receptors originated from an elderly man with acute or convalescent COVID-19.

This clone showed up many times. The V call is TRBV2, the J call TRBJ1-4; TRBD1 matches at 9 bases. V trimming: 10 bases; J trimming: 7 bases; junction bases outside the gene matches: 10. Per germline, CDR1 SNHLY and CDR2 FYNNEI. The CDR3 is 14 amino acids. CDR3 DNA: TGTGCCACCCTCCACGGGACAGGGAGTGAAAAACTGTTTTTT. Residues: CATLHGTGSEKLFF.

This clone showed up just a few times. V usage is TRBV28 and J usage is TRBJ1-2; tentative D call: TRBD1 (5 bases). The V gene lost 3 bases and the J gene lost 8 bases, with 13 bases spanning the gap. This CDR3 has 13 residues. From germline, CDR1 is MDHEN and CDR2 SYDVKM. The CDR3 reads CASSFWQGNGYTF. DNA for the CDR3: TGTGCCAGCAGTTTCTGGCAGGGCAACGGCTACACCTTC.

This clone was observed a few times. The chain links TRBV4-1 to TRBJ2-6; D perhaps matches TRBD1 (5 bases). This CDR3 has 18 amino acids. V was pared by 0 bases and J by 2 bases, with 14 bases between. The germline V gene has CDR1 MGHRA and CDR2 YSYEKL. Here the CDR3 reads CASSQEGWAGTGANVLTF. In DNA, the CDR3 is TGCGCCAGCAGCCAAGAAGGATGGGCAGGGACTGGGGCCAACGTCCTGACTTTC.

The chain has TRBV18 and TRBJ2-5, with D unresolved. The germline CDR1 and CDR2 sequences are KGHSH and LQKENI. There are 13 residues in the CDR3. V was shortened by 3 bases and J by 5 bases, with 10 bases between the two germline ends. CDR3 DNA sequence: TGTGCCAGCTCACCGCGTCAGAGGGAGACCCAGTACTTC. Protein product: CASSPRQRETQYF.

The rearrangement joins TRBV5-4 to TRBJ1-6; D is ambiguous. CDR1 is SGHNT, CDR2 YYREEE, per germline (reference sequence). The V gene lost 4 bases and the J gene lost 6 bases, with 11 bases spanning the gap. The length of the CDR3 is 14 residues. The CDR3 here is CASSLDYFNSPLHF. CDR3 nucleotide sequence: TGTGCCAGCAGCCTCGACTATTTTAATTCACCCCTCCACTTT.

Note on this clone: The germline gene is not matched at one end of the junction; a read error may be the cause. The V and J genes are TRBV5-6 and TRBJ2-7; no definite D call. The CDR3 runs 15 residues. CDR1 SGHDT and CDR2 YYEEEE come from the germline V gene. CDR3 in amino acids: CASSLVVVYPYGQYF. CDR3 nucleotide sequence: TGTGCCAGCAGCTTGGTTGTGGTCTACCCCTACGGGCAGTACTTC.

The gene calls are TRBV30 and TRBJ2-1; 12 bases are a match to TRBD2. V lost 1 base to trimming and J lost 4 bases; unmatched junction nucleotides: 2. Per the germline V gene, CDR1 is GTSNPN and CDR2 is SVGIG (reference sequence). This CDR3 comprises 15 residues. The CDR3: CAWSAGLAGYNEQFF. The CDR3 nucleotides are TGTGCCTGGAGTGCGGGACTAGCGGGTTACAATGAGCAGTTCTTC.

V and J are TRBV24-1 and TRBJ2-7, with 8 bases identical to TRBD2. Germline V gene data show CDR1 as KGHDR and CDR2 as SFDVKD. This CDR3 comprises 17 residues. V was pared by 3 bases and J by 3 bases, with 12 bases of the junction left unmatched. CDR3 DNA: TGTGCCACCAGTGATACCCTTCCGGGGACTAGAAGCTACGAGCAGTACTTC. Its translation: CATSDTLPGTRSYEQYF.

This clone was recorded a few times. The V gene is TRBV28, the J gene TRBJ2-4, with 11 nucleotides matching TRBD1. After removal of 3 bases from V and 6 bases from J, the junction contained 10 bases not matched to a gene. There are 17 residues in the CDR3. The germline V gene has CDR1 MDHEN and CDR2 SYDVKM. The CDR3 sequence: CASSFRGQGARGNIQYF. The CDR3 region has the DNA TGTGCCAGCAGTTTCCGTGGACAGGGGGCAAGGGGAAACATTCAGTACTTC.

This clone was recorded once. This chain uses TRBV28 with TRBJ1-5; TRBD1 might be the D (6 bases). Germline CDR1 reads MDHEN; CDR2 reads SYDVKM. V was cut by 4 bases and J by 0 bases, with 13 bases left in between. CDR3 length: 16 amino acids. The CDR3 region is CASSWRTVFSNQPQHF. The CDR3 region has the DNA TGTGCCAGCAGTTGGCGGACAGTTTTTAGCAATCAGCCCCAGCATTTT.

The V gene is TRBV7-2, the J gene TRBJ2-3; 9 bases match TRBD2. Germline V lookup: CDR1 SGHTA, CDR2 FQGNSA. This CDR3 has 16 amino acids. V lost 4 bases, J lost 6 bases, and 11 bases stayed unmatched. The CDR3, as DNA: TGTGCCAGCAGCTCCCGCTTAGCGGGAGTAGGGGATACGCAGTATTTT. Amino acids: CASSSRLAGVGDTQYF.

This clone was seen only a few times. V gene TRBV5-5 combines with J gene TRBJ2-7, with 11 bases fitting TRBD2. Losses at the gene ends were 0 bases for V and 3 bases for J; bases not matched to a gene: 5. The germline gives CDR1 SGHKS, CDR2 YYEKEE (reference sequence). The CDR3 has 16 amino acids. CDR3 sequence reads: CASSLALAGVLYEQYF. CDR3 nucleotide sequence: TGTGCCAGCAGCTTGGCACTAGCGGGAGTTCTCTACGAGCAGTACTTC. The variable domain in full, completed from reference TRBV5-5 and TRBJ2-7, reads DAGVTQSPTHLIKTRGQQVTLRCSPISGHKSVSWYQQVLGQGPQFIFQYYEKEERGRGNFPDRFSARQFPNYSSELNVNALLLGDSALYLCASSLALAGVLYEQYFGPGTRLTVT.

This rearrangement joins TRBV19 to TRBJ2-7; 8 nucleotides match TRBD1. CDR3 size: 13 residues. CDR1 and CDR2 from the germline V gene are LNHDA and SQIVND (reference sequence). The V gene end was trimmed by 8 bases and the J gene end by 3 bases; junction bases not matched to a gene: 6. The CDR3 here is CASSRTGRYEQYF. In nucleotides, the CDR3 is TGTGCCAGTTCCAGGACAGGGCGCTACGAGCAGTACTTC.

This clone appeared a single time. The V call is TRBV16, the J call TRBJ1-2; no firm D call. CDR3 length equals 14 residues. The V end was cut by 2 bases, the J end by 5 bases, with 12 bases between. CDR1 and CDR2 from the germline V gene are KGHSY and FQNENV. The chain's CDR3 is CASSQIRQTYGYTF. The CDR3 coding sequence is TGTGCCAGCAGCCAAATCCGCCAGACATATGGCTACACCTTC.

This clone turned up a few times. The chain joins TRBV10-3 to TRBJ2-7, with D perhaps matching TRBD1 (6 bases). Germline CDR1 and CDR2: ENHRY and SYGVKD. Trimming pared 4 bases from V and 4 bases from J, leaving 11 bases between. This CDR3 is 13 amino acids long. The CDR3 nucleotides read TGTGCCATCAGTGTTGGGGGCGGTTACGAGCAGTACTTC. Translation: CAISVGGGYEQYF.

This clone was seen repeatedly, ten times or more. V gene TRBV5-1 combines with J gene TRBJ2-7; TRBD2 aligns across 7 bases. The CDR3 spans 15 residues. Germline V gives CDR1 SGHRS, CDR2 YFSETQ. The V gene end was trimmed by 1 base and the J gene end by 2 bases; junction bases not matched to a gene: 6. CDR3 sequence (DNA): TGCGCCAGCAGCTTGATATCGGCGGGAGCCTACGAGCAGTACTTC. Its translation: CASSLISAGAYEQYF.

The chain links TRBV9 to TRBJ2-1; D is possibly TRBD2 (6 bases). Trimming stripped 0 bases from V and 3 bases from J, with 10 bases between. The CDR3 contains 15 residues. Germline lookup yields CDR1 SGDLS and CDR2 YYNGEE. In nucleotides, the CDR3 is TGTGCCAGCAGCGTAGAAGGACTAAGCTACAATGAGCAGTTCTTC. Translation gives CASSVEGLSYNEQFF.

This clone appeared a few times. The chain combines TRBV28 with TRBJ1-2; D call uncertain. Per germline, CDR1 MDHEN and CDR2 SYDVKM. Trimming cost V 5 bases and J 0 bases, with 4 bases left between them. The CDR3 consists of 12 residues. The CDR3 nucleotides read TGTGCCAGCAGTGCAGCTAACTATGGCTACACCTTC. It translates to CASSAANYGYTF.

The V call is TRBV3-1 (or the pseudogene TRBV3-2), the J call TRBJ2-1, with D possibly being TRBD2 (6 bases). V gave up 3 bases and J gave up 2 bases, with 11 bases separating them. This CDR3 contains 15 residues. Germline lookup yields CDR1 LGHDT and CDR2 YNNKEL (reference sequence). CDR3 amino acids: CASSQISGPYNEQFF. Here the CDR3 DNA reads TGTGCCAGCAGCCAGATTAGCGGCCCCTACAATGAGCAGTTCTTC.